Reported below is one T cell receptor beta chain. Between the trimmed V and J ends, which lost 5 bases and 4 bases, there was a span of 11 bases. Germline V lookup: CDR1 SGHTA, CDR2 FQGNSA. The CDR3 length is 13 residues. The record originates from a study of control samples from healthy donors and cancer patients. TCRdb's copy holds only in-frame clones and misses some; the assay was immunoSEQ multiplex PCR. Of around 130,000 clones listed, approximately 90% are singletons. The specimen was blood. The clonotype comes from a man aged 50 to 60 in good health. The chain couples TRBV7-2 to TRBJ2-5; D remains unclear. The CDR3 reads CASSPTLRETQYF. The CDR3 nucleotides are TGTGCCAGCAGCCCCACTTTAAGAGAGACCCAGTACTTC.